The 25 T cell receptor beta chains reported below all come from one sample, sequenced in a study of chemoradiotherapy in HPV16-positive cancers. The table came from immunoSEQ multiplex PCR; TCRdb's copy has only in-frame clones and leaves some out. The data contain tens of thousands of clones, roughly 90% of them singletons. The source was blood, collected from a patient who underwent chemoradiotherapy. Every receptor here comes from a human donor with HPV-associated anogenital cancer.

The chain has TRBV5-1 and TRBJ1-2; 7 nucleotides align to TRBD1. Germline V CDR1 and CDR2: SGHRS, YFSETQ. Trimming cost V 3 bases and J 2 bases; bases outside gene matches: 7. The CDR3 extends over 15 amino acids. CDR3 coding DNA: TGCGCCAGCAGCTCTGGACAGGCGGGCAACTATGGCTACACCTTC. It specifies CASSSGQAGNYGYTF.

J is TRBJ2-3 and V is TRBV10-3; the match to TRBD2 covers 12 bases. The CDR3 has 15 residues. The germline CDR1 and CDR2 sequences are ENHRY and SYGVKD. The J segment lost 4 bases and the V segment lost 6 bases, leaving 5 bases of the junction unmatched. The CDR3 DNA reads as TGTGCCATCAGGGGGACTAGCGGGTTACCAGATACGCAGTATTTT. This translates into CAIRGTSGLPDTQYF.

V gene TRBV7-2 combines with J gene TRBJ2-3; D is unclear. The V end lost 1 base, the J end lost 3 bases, and 11 bases lay between the germline ends. Germline assignment: CDR1 SGHTA and CDR2 FQGNSA. This CDR3 is 15 amino acids long. The CDR3 loop reads CASSLVGGGTDTQYF. The DNA for the CDR3 is TGTGCCAGCAGCTTAGTCGGTGGCGGAACAGATACGCAGTATTTT. The full variable domain, rest sourced from reference TRBV7-2 and TRBJ2-3, is GAGVSQSPSNKVTEKGKDVELRCDPISGHTALYWYRQSLGQGLEFLIYFQGNSAPDKSGLPSDRFSAERTGGSVSTLTIQRTQQEDSAVYLCASSLVGGGTDTQYFGPGTRLTVL.

The J gene is TRBJ1-1, the V gene TRBV29-1; D uncertain. Trimming removed 6 bases at V and 1 base at J, with 12 bases between. This CDR3 is built from 13 residues. The germline V gene encodes CDR1 SQVTM and CDR2 ANQGSEA. The CDR3 region is CSVETQTNTEAFF. The DNA of the CDR3 is TGCAGCGTCGAGACACAAACGAACACTGAAGCTTTCTTT.

This rearrangement joins TRBV27 to TRBJ2-1, with D perhaps matching TRBD1 (5 bases). Germline CDR1 is MNHEY and CDR2 is SMNVEV (reference sequence). CDR3 length: 14 residues. V gave up 1 base and J gave up 9 bases, with 13 bases separating them. DNA for the CDR3: TGTGCCAGCAGTTTATACAGGTCCCCACCTGAGCAGTTCTTC. This codes for CASSLYRSPPEQFF.

V gene TRBV7-2 combines with J gene TRBJ2-3, with 10 bases aligning to TRBD2. The CDR3 covers 17 residues. In germline, CDR1 is SGHTA, CDR2 FQGNSA. The V and J ends lost 0 bases and 4 bases, in that order; junction bases with no gene match: 7. The CDR3 loop reads CASSLALGSGGADTQYF. The CDR3, as DNA: TGTGCCAGCAGCTTAGCGCTCGGCAGCGGGGGGGCAGATACGCAGTATTTT.

V gene TRBV6-6 combines with J gene TRBJ1-4, with D uncertain. The CDR3 covers 15 residues. Germline V gives CDR1 MNHNY, CDR2 SVGAGI (reference sequence). Trimming took 0 bases from V and 7 from J, leaving 12 bases between them. The CDR3 bases are TGTGCCAGCAGTTACTCCGCTTTGGGGATTGAAAAACTGTTTTTT. Translated: CASSYSALGIEKLFF.

The chain combines TRBV5-1 with TRBJ2-1; 7 bases are shared with TRBD2. From germline, CDR1 is SGHRS and CDR2 YFSETQ. The CDR3 covers 17 residues. V shed 5 bases and J 0 bases; nucleotides not matched to a gene: 11. The CDR3 sequence: CASSLAASGYSYNEQFF. DNA for the CDR3: TGCGCCAGCAGTCTCGCGGCTAGCGGTTACTCCTACAATGAGCAGTTCTTC.

By frequency in the sample, this clone is medium-sized. The rearrangement links TRBV2 to TRBJ1-5, with D possibly being TRBD1 (6 bases). The CDR3 is 13 residues long. Germline values: CDR1 SNHLY, CDR2 FYNNEI. Trimming removed 6 bases from V and 8 bases from J, with 14 bases in between. The CDR3 nucleotides read TGTGCCAGCAGGGGCCAGGGGCTTGAGCCCCAGCATTTT. This encodes CASRGQGLEPQHF.

V and J are TRBV13 and TRBJ1-3; 8 nucleotides align to TRBD1. The CDR3 consists of 17 residues. Germline V gene data show CDR1 as PRHDT and CDR2 as FYEKMQ (reference sequence). V was pared by 7 bases and J by 2 bases, with 13 bases of the junction left unmatched. CDR3 region: CASTPSQGAYAGNTIYF. CDR3 coding DNA: TGTGCCAGCACCCCATCCCAGGGGGCGTACGCTGGAAACACCATATATTTT.

The chain couples TRBV5-1 to TRBJ1-6; possible D gene TRBD1, 5 bases. CDR3 length equals 15 residues. V lost 4 bases to trimming and J lost 2 bases, with 10 bases between them. CDR1 is SGHRS, CDR2 YFSETQ, per germline. DNA of the CDR3: TGCGCCAGCAGCCCAGAGGGGCCCTATAATTCACCCCTCCACTTT. This codes for CASSPEGPYNSPLHF.

The chain uses TRBV7-2 and TRBJ2-4, with D possibly being TRBD1 (7 bases). Looked up from germline, CDR1 is SGHTA and CDR2 is FQGNSA. V was shortened by 1 base and J by 9 bases, with 19 bases between the two germline ends. The CDR3 runs 16 residues. The CDR3 DNA reads TGTGCCAGCAGCTTAGAGGGAGGACTGCCAGGGGGCATTCAGTACTTC. Translation gives CASSLEGGLPGGIQYF.

The chain combines TRBV6-6 with TRBJ1-4; TRBD1 might be the D (5 bases). Germline CDR1 reads MNHNY; CDR2 reads SVGAGI (reference sequence). The CDR3 runs to 14 residues. Trimming shortened V by 6 bases and J by 5 bases, and 13 bases separated the two germline ends. CDR3 in DNA: TGTGCCAGCAGACCCGCGGGACGGAATGAAAAACTGTTTTTT. Translating gives CASRPAGRNEKLFF.

The chain uses TRBV29-1 and TRBJ1-1, with 7 bases matching TRBD1. This CDR3 spans 12 amino acids. CDR1 and CDR2 from the germline V gene are SQVTM and ANQGSEA. Trimming took 6 bases from V and 7 from J; bases not matched to a gene: 8. CDR3 sequence reads: CSVPGQDLEAFF. The CDR3, as DNA: TGCAGCGTCCCCGGACAGGACCTTGAAGCTTTCTTT.

Points on this clone: Different DNA sequences within this sample yield the same CDR3. The rearrangement links TRBV4-3 to TRBJ2-2; D gene unclear. This CDR3 region has 13 residues. Per germline, CDR1 LGHNA and CDR2 YSLEER. V dropped 0 bases and J dropped 2 bases, with 1 base sitting between them. CDR3 residues: CASSQDNTGELFF. In nucleotides, the CDR3 is TGCGCCAGCAGCCAAGATAACACCGGGGAGCTGTTTTTT.

The chain has TRBV7-8 and TRBJ1-3, with TRBD1 as a possible D gene (5 bases). V was trimmed by 4 bases and J by 0 bases, leaving 13 bases between them. The CDR3 spans 16 residues. Germline V lookup: CDR1 SGHVS, CDR2 FQNEAQ. The CDR3 reads CASSSLGPTSGNTIYF. The CDR3 DNA follows: TGTGCCAGCAGCTCCTTGGGGCCAACCTCTGGAAACACCATATATTTT.

V usage is TRBV7-2 and J usage is TRBJ1-1; D is unclear. CDR3 length: 14 residues. The germline V gene encodes CDR1 SGHTA and CDR2 FQGNSA. Trimming shortened V by 1 base and J by 3 bases, and 9 bases separated the two germline ends. The chain's CDR3 is CASSLGSGDTEAFF. For the CDR3, the DNA is TGTGCCAGCAGCTTAGGATCCGGGGACACTGAAGCTTTCTTT.

The chain has TRBV7-2 and TRBJ2-3, with 11 positions matching TRBD2. Trimming took 5 bases from V and 0 from J; bases not matched to a gene: 7. From germline, CDR1 is SGHTA and CDR2 FQGNSA. The CDR3 is 17 amino acids. CDR3 sequence (DNA): TGTGCCAGCAGCCGTACCGGGACTAGCGGTAGCACAGATACGCAGTATTTT. It is translated as CASSRTGTSGSTDTQYF.

The chain carries TRBV30 and TRBJ2-7; D is uncertain. From germline, CDR1 is GTSNPN and CDR2 SVGIG (reference sequence). This CDR3 region has 15 residues. Trimming took 3 bases from V and 4 from J, leaving 19 bases between them. Written as DNA, the CDR3 is TGTGCCTGGAGCCATAACCGGGTTGACCCTTACGAGCAGTACTTC. As protein: CAWSHNRVDPYEQYF.

V gene TRBV30 combines with J gene TRBJ1-2, with TRBD1 identical over 9 bases. Germline values: CDR1 GTSNPN, CDR2 SVGIG (reference sequence). The CDR3 runs 16 residues. The V and J ends lost 8 bases and 6 bases, in that order; junction bases with no gene match: 19. The CDR3 region is CATDPRTGDGGDGYTF. The CDR3 nucleotides read TGTGCCACTGATCCCAGGACAGGGGATGGGGGTGATGGCTACACCTTC.

The gene calls are TRBV9 and TRBJ2-5, with TRBD2 as a possible D gene (5 bases). Deletions cut 4 bases from V and 2 bases from J, with 15 bases between. Germline assignment: CDR1 SGDLS and CDR2 YYNGEE. The CDR3 consists of 15 residues. CDR3 bases: TGTGCCAGCAGCCGGGGAGCAGTTAGACAAGAGACCCAGTACTTC. This sequence encodes CASSRGAVRQETQYF.

The chain is built from TRBV5-5 and TRBJ1-2; D uncertain. Germline V gene data show CDR1 as SGHKS and CDR2 as YYEKEE (reference sequence). V dropped 4 bases and J dropped 3 bases, with 10 bases sitting between them. CDR3 length equals 13 residues. DNA for the CDR3: TGTGCCAGCAGCCAATCCTGGGACTATGGCTACACCTTC. This gives the protein CASSQSWDYGYTF.

V is TRBV29-1 and J is TRBJ2-7; possibly TRBD2 for D (5 bases). This CDR3 is 14 amino acids long. Trimming pared 5 bases from V and 7 bases from J, leaving 21 bases between. Germline CDR1 reads SQVTM; CDR2 reads ANQGSEA. CDR3: CSVTPGTTLGEQYF. The CDR3 nucleotides are TGCAGCGTTACCCCGGGAACCACCTTGGGGGAGCAGTACTTC.

The chain is built from TRBV19 and TRBJ1-5; D is unresolved. Per the germline V gene, CDR1 is LNHDA and CDR2 is SQIVND (reference sequence). Trimming left V 9 bases short and J 10 bases short, with 13 bases between. The CDR3 loop spans 11 amino acids. The CDR3 DNA reads as TGTGCCAGCGGCCGGGATTCCCCCCAGCATTTT. This codes for CASGRDSPQHF. Complete variable domain (other parts from reference TRBV19 and TRBJ1-5): DGGITQSPKYLFRKEGQNVTLSCEQNLNHDAMYWYRQDPGQGLRLIYYSQIVNDFQKGDIAEGYSVSREKKESFPLTVTSAQKNPTAFYLCASGRDSPQHFGDGTRLSIL.

V usage is TRBV4-3 and J usage is TRBJ2-6, with D possibly being TRBD1 (5 bases). The length of the CDR3 is 17 residues. V was pared by 1 base and J by 0 bases, with 10 bases between. The germline V gene encodes CDR1 LGHNA and CDR2 YSLEER. The CDR3 sequence: CASSQGNTGSGANVLTF. The CDR3 coding sequence is TGCGCCAGCAGCCAAGGAAACACAGGCTCTGGGGCCAACGTCCTGACTTTC.